This T cell receptor beta chain was sequenced for a study of shared clonotypes between healthy human individuals. Study in general: Per donor, CD8 memory used one plate, CD8 naive used two, CD4 memory used three and CD4 naive used three.

Within Nashville, Tennessee resided all donors, each a Caucasian adult. Profiled with immunoSEQ multiplex PCR; TCRdb holds only in-frame clones, not every one. Counted here are some 1.5 million clones, more than 95% occurring once; the ten biggest clones make up over 1%. The CDR3 runs 17 residues. V shed 4 bases and J 2 bases; nucleotides not matched to a gene: 8. In germline, CDR1 is SNHLY, CDR2 FYNNEI. Overall study findings and caveats: Naive subsets generally exceeded memory subsets in estimated richness.

In the case of this clone: Its antigen is not known.

The sample taken for sequencing was naive CD4+ T cells sorted from blood. Subset noted: CD45RA+ positively selected. The TCR sequence derives from a man aged 25 to 45 in good health. The V call is TRBV2, the J call TRBJ2-3; TRBD2 matches at 11 bases. In DNA, the CDR3 is TGTGCCAGCAGTGGTAGCGGGAGGGCCGTGATCACAGATACGCAGTATTTT. As protein: CASSGSGRAVITDTQYF.